This entry lists 6 T cell receptor beta chains sequenced from one sample in a study of long-term antiretroviral therapy in people with HIV. Run at survey level, the immunoSEQ assay was version v3.0. Assay: immunoSEQ multiplex PCR; the TCRdb copy retains only in-frame clones and omits some. Of about 10,000 clones listed, 80% to 90% were seen once; the top ten hold roughly a fifth. The source material was unsorted PBMCs, sampled 0.2 years before starting antiretroviral therapy. The receptors shown here come from a woman aged 40 to 49 with HIV.

The V gene is TRBV5-4, the J gene TRBJ2-3; the D gene could be TRBD1 or TRBD2 (5 bases each). The CDR3 is 16 residues long. The germline V and J ends were trimmed by 0 bases and 1 base, with 12 bases remaining between them. The germline gives CDR1 SGHNT, CDR2 YYREEE (reference sequence). The CDR3 region is CASSLAGVGGTDTQYF. The CDR3 region has the DNA TGTGCCAGCAGCTTGGCCGGGGTAGGGGGCACAGATACGCAGTATTTT.

CDR3 in amino acids: CASSESGQGDEQFF. Written as DNA, the CDR3 is TGCGCCAGCAGTGAGTCGGGACAGGGCGATGAGCAGTTCTTC. This chain joins TRBV10-1 and TRBJ2-1; 9 bases fit TRBD1. The CDR3 extends over 14 amino acids. CDR1 and CDR2 (germline): WNHNN, SYGVQD (reference sequence). Trimming took 0 bases from V and 8 from J; bases not matched to a gene: 2.

The genes are TRBV5-1 and TRBJ2-3; the match to TRBD2 covers 9 bases. This CDR3 has 18 amino acids. V was pared by 3 bases and J by 2 bases, with 13 bases of the junction left unmatched. Germline V CDR1 and CDR2: SGHRS, YFSETQ. The CDR3 reads CASSSEAGGQGNTDTQYF. In DNA, the CDR3 is TGCGCCAGCAGCTCGGAGGCGGGGGGGCAGGGGAACACAGATACGCAGTATTTT.

The J gene is TRBJ1-2, the V gene TRBV27; D unresolved. Germline assignment: CDR1 MNHEY and CDR2 SMNVEV (reference sequence). The length of the CDR3 is 14 residues. V was pared by 2 bases and J by 0 bases, with 7 bases between. For the CDR3, the DNA is TGTGCCAGCAGTTTAAAGTTCGCTAACTATGGCTACACCTTC. This translates into CASSLKFANYGYTF.

The V and J genes are TRBV4-3 and TRBJ2-1; 10 nucleotides line up with TRBD2. Germline CDR1 and CDR2: LGHNA and YSLEER. The CDR3 contains 16 residues. V was pared by 4 bases and J by 10 bases, with 13 bases of the junction left unmatched. CDR3 sequence: CASSLQSGGVSGEQFF. The CDR3 DNA sequence: TGCGCCAGCAGCCTCCAAAGCGGGGGGGTATCTGGGGAGCAGTTCTTC.

The chain joins TRBV6-1 to TRBJ1-5; D is unclear. The V gene's germline CDR1 is MNHNS and CDR2 SASEGT. The CDR3 has 13 residues. V was cut by 4 bases and J by 5 bases, with 9 bases left in between. CDR3 loop: CASSVQEDQPQHF. The DNA of the CDR3 is TGTGCCAGCAGTGTTCAGGAAGATCAGCCCCAGCATTTT.